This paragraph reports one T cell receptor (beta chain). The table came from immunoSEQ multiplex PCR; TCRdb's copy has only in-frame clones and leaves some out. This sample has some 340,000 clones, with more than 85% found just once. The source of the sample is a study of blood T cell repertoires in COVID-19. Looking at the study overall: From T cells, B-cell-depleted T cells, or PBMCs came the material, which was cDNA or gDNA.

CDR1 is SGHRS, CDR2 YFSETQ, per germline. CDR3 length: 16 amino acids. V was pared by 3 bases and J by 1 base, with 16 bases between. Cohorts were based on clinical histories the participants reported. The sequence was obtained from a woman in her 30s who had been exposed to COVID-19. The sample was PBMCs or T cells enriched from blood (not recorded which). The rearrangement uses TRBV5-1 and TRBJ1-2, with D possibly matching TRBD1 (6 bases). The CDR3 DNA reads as TGCGCCAGCAGCTCCGGACTCCTACAGGGTAACTATGGCTACACCTTC. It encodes CASSSGLLQGNYGYTF. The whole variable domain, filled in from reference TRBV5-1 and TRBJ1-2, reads KAGVTQTPRYLIKTRGQQVTLSCSPISGHRSVSWYQQTPGQGLQFLFEYFSETQRNKGNFPGRFSGRQFSNSRSEMNVSTLELGDSALYLCASSSGLLQGNYGYTFGSGTRLTVV.